Following are 29 T cell receptor beta chains from one sample sequenced in a study of CD8 T cells in ankylosing spondylitis. TCRdb recomputed calls from the 5' RACE reads with MiXCR, one row per CDR3 protein. The sample has about 33,000 distinct CDR3 sequences; approximately 10% are singletons. The specimen was synovial fluid, either unsorted or a sorted T cell fraction (not recorded which). Receptor source: a male donor with ankylosing spondylitis.

The chain couples TRBV29-1 to TRBJ2-7, with 7 nucleotides matching TRBD1. There are 14 residues in the CDR3. J was trimmed by 0 bases and V by 0 bases; bases with no gene match: 2. Germline V CDR1 and CDR2: SQVTM, ANQGSEA. CDR3 DNA sequence: TGCAGCGTTGAAGATTGGACAGGCTCCTACGAGCAGTACTTC. It codes for CSVEDWTGSYEQYF.

This clonotype was found a few times. The chain recombines TRBV29-1 with TRBJ2-7; 10 bases agree with TRBD2. The CDR3 sequence is 13 residues long. The germline gives CDR1 SQVTM, CDR2 ANQGSEA. Trimming removed 5 bases from V and 7 bases from J; junction bases left unmatched: 8. The CDR3 region is CSVSTSGTWEQYF. CDR3 DNA sequence: TGCAGCGTTTCTACTAGCGGGACGTGGGAGCAGTACTTC.

This clonotype ranks as large. The J gene is TRBJ2-1, the V gene TRBV28; the match to TRBD2 covers 12 bases. The CDR3 is made up of 14 amino acids. Trimming cost V 5 bases and J 6 bases; bases outside gene matches: 2. Per the germline V gene, CDR1 is MDHEN and CDR2 is SYDVKM. The CDR3 is CASSPGLAGNEQFF. The CDR3 DNA sequence: TGTGCCAGCAGTCCGGGACTAGCGGGCAATGAGCAGTTCTTC.

The chain is built from TRBV20-1 and TRBJ1-6; a possible D gene is TRBD1 (5 bases). The CDR3 has 18 amino acids. V lost 7 bases and J 0 bases, leaving 22 bases between the germline ends. Germline CDR1 and CDR2: DFQATT and SNEGSKA (reference sequence). CDR3 coding DNA: TGCAGTGTCGCTAAACCCGGGGCCTCAGGCTCCTATAATTCACCCCTCCACTTT. Translating gives CSVAKPGASGSYNSPLHF.

The rearrangement uses TRBV24-1 and TRBJ2-1; the D gene is possibly TRBD2 (5 bases). The CDR3 runs 12 residues. V dropped 7 bases and J dropped 8 bases, with 11 bases sitting between them. From germline, CDR1 is KGHDR and CDR2 SFDVKD. The CDR3 DNA follows: TGTGCCACCAGCGAGGGCCCCGATGAGCAGTTCTTC. Protein: CATSEGPDEQFF.

This clonotype showed up just a few times. CDR3 nucleotide sequence: TGCGCCAGCAGCTTGGATAGCGGGATGACCAATGAGCAGTTCTTC. Its protein product is CASSLDSGMTNEQFF. The V gene is TRBV5-1, the J gene TRBJ2-1; TRBD2 matches at 8 bases. In germline, CDR1 is SGHRS, CDR2 YFSETQ. CDR3 length: 15 amino acids. J lost 6 bases, V lost 0 bases, and 5 bases had no gene match.

Of note for this clonotype: In this CDR3 the conserved last residue, phenylalanine or tryptophan, is missing, so a read error is likely. V is TRBV7-2 and J is TRBJ2-7; D gene uncertain. The germline V and J ends were trimmed by 2 bases and 3 bases, with 11 bases remaining between them. The CDR3 runs 14 residues. Germline CDR1 SGHTA, CDR2 FQGNSA. CDR3 region: CASSLSPGNYEQYL. Here the CDR3 DNA reads TGTGCCAGCAGCTTATCCCCAGGAAACTACGAGCAGTACCTC.

The chain uses TRBV29-1 and TRBJ2-2; 7 bases agree with TRBD1. The trim removed 4 bases at V and 3 bases at J, leaving 14 bases unmatched. The CDR3 has 17 residues. The germline V gene encodes CDR1 SQVTM and CDR2 ANQGSEA. CDR3 residues: CSVARRVGTDYTGELFF. Written as DNA, the CDR3 is TGCAGCGTTGCCCGAAGGGTGGGGACAGACTACACCGGGGAGCTGTTTTTT.

This clonotype was observed a few times. This chain uses TRBV11-1 with TRBJ2-7, with 14 bases that match TRBD2. In germline, CDR1 is SGHAT, CDR2 FQDESV (reference sequence). This CDR3 region has 17 residues. The trim removed 2 bases at V and 6 bases at J, leaving 9 bases unmatched. In nucleotides, the CDR3 is TGTGCCAGCAGCTTACGACAAAGGGGACTAGCGGGAGTCGAGCAGTACTTC. As protein: CASSLRQRGLAGVEQYF.

The DNA for the CDR3 is TGCAGCGCAGGGGGGGGCAATCAGCCCCAGCATTTT. Residues: CSAGGGNQPQHF. The chain recombines TRBV29-1 with TRBJ1-5, with 7 bases aligning to TRBD1. CDR3 length equals 12 residues. The germline V gene encodes CDR1 SQVTM and CDR2 ANQGSEA. J lost 2 bases, V lost 7 bases, and 2 bases had no gene match.

The V and J genes are TRBV3-1 and TRBJ2-1; D might be TRBD2 (6 bases). The CDR3 is 17 residues long. Germline CDR1 reads LGHDT; CDR2 reads YNNKEL (reference sequence). Between the trimmed V and J ends, which lost 3 bases and 2 bases, there was a span of 17 bases. CDR3 sequence (DNA): TGTGCCAGCAGCCAGTACCCGGGAGCCCCCCCCTACAATGAGCAGTTCTTC. Protein product: CASSQYPGAPPYNEQFF.

This clonotype was recorded many times. The chain joins TRBV12-3 or TRBV12-4 to TRBJ1-3; no reliable D call. V shed 7 bases and J shed 4 bases, with 14 bases lying between them. This CDR3 is 14 amino acids long. DNA of the CDR3: TGTGCCAGCAACCCTCGTGAGGCCGGAAACACCATATATTTT. Translation: CASNPREAGNTIYF.

The V gene is TRBV28, the J gene TRBJ2-5, with a tentative D call TRBD2 (6 bases). The CDR3 is made up of 15 amino acids. Trimming took 1 base from V and 3 from J, leaving 12 bases between them. Germline V gene lookup returns CDR1 MDHEN and CDR2 SYDVKM. The CDR3 region is CASSLFRAGKETQYF. For the CDR3, the DNA is TGTGCCAGCAGTTTATTCCGGGCGGGAAAAGAGACCCAGTACTTC.

This clonotype was seen a handful of times. The gene calls are TRBV20-1 and TRBJ2-3; TRBD2 agrees at 11 bases. V shed 5 bases, J shed 4 bases, and the junction held 11 bases outside the gene matches. CDR3 length: 16 amino acids. In germline, CDR1 is DFQATT, CDR2 SNEGSKA (reference sequence). The chain's CDR3 is CSAYPWTSGPADTQYF. CDR3 coding DNA: TGCAGTGCTTACCCGTGGACTAGCGGGCCCGCAGATACGCAGTATTTT.

The sample holds many counts of this clonotype. V gene TRBV9 combines with J gene TRBJ2-1, with a possible D match to TRBD1 (6 bases). This CDR3 region has 14 residues. Germline V gives CDR1 SGDLS, CDR2 YYNGEE. Trimming shortened V by 0 bases and J by 13 bases, and 17 bases separated the two germline ends. CDR3 sequence reads: CASSVAETGAPQFF. Here the CDR3 DNA reads TGTGCCAGCAGCGTAGCCGAGACAGGAGCTCCCCAGTTCTTC.

This clonotype occurred a few times. The rearrangement uses TRBV12-3 or TRBV12-4 and TRBJ2-1, with D maybe TRBD1 (7 bases). The CDR3 length is 13 residues. Trimming removed 4 bases from V and 6 bases from J, with 10 bases in between. The CDR3 coding sequence is TGTGCCAGCAGTTCCCAGGGGGGCAATGAGCAGTTCTTC. As protein: CASSSQGGNEQFF.

V usage is TRBV13 and J usage is TRBJ1-1, with 9 nucleotides matching TRBD1. The J segment lost 3 bases and the V segment lost 8 bases, leaving 10 bases of the junction unmatched. From germline, CDR1 is PRHDT and CDR2 FYEKMQ (reference sequence). This CDR3 is built from 15 residues. In nucleotides, the CDR3 is TGTGCCAGCGGCGGGCGGGACAGGGCGGACACTGAAGCTTTCTTT. Protein sequence: CASGGRDRADTEAFF.

This clonotype was counted ten times or more. CDR3 in amino acids: CASSLGLSNTEAFF. DNA for the CDR3: TGCGCCAGCAGCTTGGGACTCTCGAACACTGAAGCTTTCTTT. The rearrangement links TRBV5-1 to TRBJ1-1; D gene uncertain. Per germline, CDR1 SGHRS and CDR2 YFSETQ. With 0 bases removed from V and 1 base from J, the gap between germline ends came to 7 bases. The CDR3 has 14 residues.

A few counts support this clonotype. The chain links TRBV10-1 to TRBJ2-3; 7 nucleotides agree with TRBD2. The CDR3 extends over 16 amino acids. CDR1 is WNHNN and CDR2 is SYGVQD in the germline V gene (reference sequence). J was trimmed by 3 bases and V by 2 bases; bases with no gene match: 8. The CDR3 loop is CASSEPRGGSTDTQYF. The CDR3 nucleotides are TGCGCCAGCAGTGAGCCTCGTGGCGGGAGTACAGATACGCAGTATTTT.

This clonotype was recorded many times. The rearrangement links TRBV28 to TRBJ2-7, with 7 bases lining up with TRBD2. Germline CDR1 is MDHEN and CDR2 is SYDVKM. J lost 6 bases, V lost 3 bases, and 14 bases had no gene match. This CDR3 is 16 amino acids long. As DNA, the CDR3 is TGTGCCAGCAGTTTCGTAGTACGGGGGGAAGAGATCGAGCAGTACTTC. Its protein is CASSFVVRGEEIEQYF.

The table lists this clonotype with many counts. The CDR3 nucleotides read TGTGCCAGCAGCACCCAATTCCCGCAGGATACGCAGTATTTT. Encoded protein: CASSTQFPQDTQYF. The chain carries TRBV9 and TRBJ2-3; D gene uncertain. Germline V gives CDR1 SGDLS, CDR2 YYNGEE. The CDR3 is 14 amino acids. V was trimmed by 4 bases and J by 6 bases, leaving 15 bases between them.

CDR3 in DNA: TGCGCCAGCAGCTTGGAAGTCCGCAGGGTAGGCACAGATACGCAGTATTTT. Encoded protein: CASSLEVRRVGTDTQYF. The V gene is TRBV5-1, the J gene TRBJ2-3; the D gene is possibly TRBD1 (5 bases). V shed 0 bases and J shed 1 base, with 15 bases lying between them. Germline assignment: CDR1 SGHRS and CDR2 YFSETQ. The CDR3 covers 17 residues.

This clonotype was seen more than once but under ten times. The chain employs TRBV5-4 and TRBJ2-7; the match to TRBD1 covers 7 bases. The germline gives CDR1 SGHNT, CDR2 YYREEE (reference sequence). Germline trimming cut 0 bases from V and 7 bases from J; bases unmatched to any gene: 4. The CDR3 is 13 residues long. CDR3 coding DNA: TGTGCCAGCAGCTTGGATAGGGGGCAAGAGCAGTACTTC. This sequence encodes CASSLDRGQEQYF.

The chain combines TRBV4-1 with TRBJ2-2; D is uncertain. Germline CDR1 MGHRA, CDR2 YSYEKL. Trimming removed 4 bases from V and 0 bases from J, with 18 bases in between. CDR3 size: 18 residues. The CDR3 bases are TGCGCCAGCAGCCCTTCCCCCCTGGCAGTATCGAACACCGGGGAGCTGTTTTTT. The encoded protein is CASSPSPLAVSNTGELFF.

This clonotype was observed a handful of times. This rearrangement joins TRBV3-1 to TRBJ2-2, with TRBD2 matching 7 bases. The CDR3 has 16 amino acids. Trimming at V came to 5 bases and at J to 2 bases, leaving 8 bases not matched to a gene. Germline assignment: CDR1 LGHDT and CDR2 YNNKEL (reference sequence). CDR3 residues: CASSTTGTKNTGELFF. The CDR3 DNA is TGTGCCAGCAGCACCACCGGGACTAAAAACACCGGGGAGCTGTTTTTT.

Of note for this clonotype: The CDR3 carries no conserved terminal phenylalanine or tryptophan, so it likely arises from a read error. The V call is TRBV6-4, the J call TRBJ2-3; 7 nucleotides agree with TRBD1. V shed 5 bases, J shed 1 base, and the junction held 6 bases outside the gene matches. The germline CDR1 and CDR2 sequences are MRHNA and SNTAGT. The CDR3 length is 15 residues. The CDR3 loop reads CASSQGVEGTDTQYI. CDR3 coding DNA: TGTGCCAGCAGTCAGGGGGTCGAGGGCACAGATACGCAGTATATT.

This clonotype appeared many times. The chain uses TRBV7-2 and TRBJ2-1; possible D gene TRBD2, 6 bases. The V and J ends lost 5 bases and 4 bases respectively, with 18 bases between them. This CDR3 region has 16 residues. Germline V lookup: CDR1 SGHTA, CDR2 FQGNSA. The CDR3 nucleotides read TGTGCCAGCAGCCCTGTACTCGGCGGGGTTTACAATGAGCAGTTCTTC. Residues: CASSPVLGGVYNEQFF.

CDR3 loop: CASSLTPGLATKTQYF. CDR3 DNA sequence: TGTGCCAGCAGTTTAACCCCGGGACTAGCGACGAAGACCCAGTACTTC. This rearrangement joins TRBV27 to TRBJ2-5, with TRBD2 matching 10 bases. Germline assignment: CDR1 MNHEY and CDR2 SMNVEV (reference sequence). The CDR3 totals 16 residues. The J segment lost 6 bases and the V segment lost 2 bases, leaving 9 bases of the junction unmatched.

This clonotype was observed at least ten times. V and J are TRBV3-1 and TRBJ1-2; D gene uncertain. Trimming left V 0 bases short and J 4 bases short, with 12 bases between. The germline CDR1 and CDR2 sequences are LGHDT and YNNKEL (reference sequence). This CDR3 has 15 amino acids. CDR3 sequence (DNA): TGTGCCAGCAGCCAAGATGGGCTTGATCCCTATGGCTACACCTTC. Amino acid sequence: CASSQDGLDPYGYTF.